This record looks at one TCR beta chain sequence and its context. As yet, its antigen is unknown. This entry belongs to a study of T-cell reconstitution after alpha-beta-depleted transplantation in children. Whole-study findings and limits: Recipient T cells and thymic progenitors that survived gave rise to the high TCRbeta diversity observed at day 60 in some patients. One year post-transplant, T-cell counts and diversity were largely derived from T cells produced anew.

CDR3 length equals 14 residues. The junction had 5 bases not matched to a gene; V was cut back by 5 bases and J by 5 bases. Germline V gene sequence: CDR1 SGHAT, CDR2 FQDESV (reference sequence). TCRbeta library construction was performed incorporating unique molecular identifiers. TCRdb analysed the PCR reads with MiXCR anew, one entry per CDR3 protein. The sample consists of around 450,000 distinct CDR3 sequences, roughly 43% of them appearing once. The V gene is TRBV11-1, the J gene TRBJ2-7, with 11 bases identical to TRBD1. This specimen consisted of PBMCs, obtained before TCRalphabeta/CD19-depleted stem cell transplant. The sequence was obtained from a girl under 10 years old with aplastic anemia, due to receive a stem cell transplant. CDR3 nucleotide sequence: TGTGCCAGCAGCAAGGACAGGGGGCTCCACGAGCAGTACTTC. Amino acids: CASSKDRGLHEQYF.